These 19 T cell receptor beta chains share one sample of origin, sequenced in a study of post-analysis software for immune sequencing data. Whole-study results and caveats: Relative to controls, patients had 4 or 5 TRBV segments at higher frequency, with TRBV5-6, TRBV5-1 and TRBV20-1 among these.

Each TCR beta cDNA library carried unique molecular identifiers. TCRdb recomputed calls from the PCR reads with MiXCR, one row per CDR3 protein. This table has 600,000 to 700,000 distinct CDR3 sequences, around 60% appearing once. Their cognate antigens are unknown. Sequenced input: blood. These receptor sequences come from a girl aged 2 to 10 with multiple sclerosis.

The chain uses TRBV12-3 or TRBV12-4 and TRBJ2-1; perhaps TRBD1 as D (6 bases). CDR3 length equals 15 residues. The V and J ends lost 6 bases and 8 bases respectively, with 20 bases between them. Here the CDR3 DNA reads TGTGCCAGCAGCCTTACAGGGAAGGTGGGCGATGAGCAGTTCTTC. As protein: CASSLTGKVGDEQFF.

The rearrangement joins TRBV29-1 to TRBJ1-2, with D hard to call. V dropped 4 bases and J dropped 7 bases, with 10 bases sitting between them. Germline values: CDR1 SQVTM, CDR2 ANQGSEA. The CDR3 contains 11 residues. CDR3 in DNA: TGCAGCGTTGCCTCAACCAGTGGCTACACCTTC. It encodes CSVASTSGYTF. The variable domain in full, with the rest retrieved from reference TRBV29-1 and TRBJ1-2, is SAVISQKPSRDICQRGTSLTIQCQVDSQVTMMFWYRQQPGQSLTLIATANQGSEATYESGFVIDKFPISRPNLTFSTLTVSNMSPEDSSIYLCSVASTSGYTFGSGTRLTVV.

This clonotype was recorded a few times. The CDR3: CASKIRQGKGKNIQYF. CDR3 nucleotides: TGTGCCAGCAAGATTCGACAGGGGAAGGGGAAAAACATTCAGTACTTC. J is TRBJ2-4 and V is TRBV2; 8 bases line up with TRBD1. Germline V gene sequence: CDR1 SNHLY, CDR2 FYNNEI. V was pared by 7 bases and J by 4 bases, with 12 bases of the junction left unmatched. The CDR3 runs 16 residues.

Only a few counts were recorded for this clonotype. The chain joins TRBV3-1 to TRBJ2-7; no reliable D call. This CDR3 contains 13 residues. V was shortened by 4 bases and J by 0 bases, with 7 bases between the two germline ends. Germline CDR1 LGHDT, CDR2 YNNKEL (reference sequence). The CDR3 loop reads CASSPASSYEQYF. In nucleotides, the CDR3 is TGTGCCAGCAGCCCCGCGAGCTCCTACGAGCAGTACTTC.

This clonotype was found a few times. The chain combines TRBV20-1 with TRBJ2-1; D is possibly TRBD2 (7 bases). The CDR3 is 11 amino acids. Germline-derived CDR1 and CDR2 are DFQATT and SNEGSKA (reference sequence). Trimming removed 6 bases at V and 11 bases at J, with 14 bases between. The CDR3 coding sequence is TGCAGTGCGACGGGGGGCGGTCAGCAGTTCTTC. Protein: CSATGGGQQFF.

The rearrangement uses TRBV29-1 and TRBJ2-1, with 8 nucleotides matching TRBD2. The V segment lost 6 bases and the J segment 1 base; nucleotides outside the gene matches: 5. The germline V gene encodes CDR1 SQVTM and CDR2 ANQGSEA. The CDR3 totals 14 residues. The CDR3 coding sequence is TGCAGCGTAGTTAGCGGGACTTCCTACAATGAGCAGTTCTTC. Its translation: CSVVSGTSYNEQFF.

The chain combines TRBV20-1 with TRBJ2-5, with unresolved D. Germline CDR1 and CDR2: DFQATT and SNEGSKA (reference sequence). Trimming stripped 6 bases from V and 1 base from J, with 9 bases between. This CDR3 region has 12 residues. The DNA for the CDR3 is TGCAGTGCGATCCCATCCCAAGAGACCCAGTACTTC. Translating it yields CSAIPSQETQYF.

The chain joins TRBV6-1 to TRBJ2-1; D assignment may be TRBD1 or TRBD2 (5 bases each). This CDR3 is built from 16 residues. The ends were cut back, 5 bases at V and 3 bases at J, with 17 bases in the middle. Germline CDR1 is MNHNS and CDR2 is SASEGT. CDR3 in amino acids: CASSPLALQGYNEQFF. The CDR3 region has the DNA TGTGCCAGCAGTCCCTTAGCGCTCCAGGGCTACAATGAGCAGTTCTTC.

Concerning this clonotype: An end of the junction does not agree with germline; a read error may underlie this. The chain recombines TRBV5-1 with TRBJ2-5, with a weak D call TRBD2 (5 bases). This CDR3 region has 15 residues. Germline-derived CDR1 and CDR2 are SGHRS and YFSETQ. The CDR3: CANSLGNPGGETQYF. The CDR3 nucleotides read TGCGCCAACAGCTTGGGTAACCCCGGCGGGGAGACCCAGTACTTC.

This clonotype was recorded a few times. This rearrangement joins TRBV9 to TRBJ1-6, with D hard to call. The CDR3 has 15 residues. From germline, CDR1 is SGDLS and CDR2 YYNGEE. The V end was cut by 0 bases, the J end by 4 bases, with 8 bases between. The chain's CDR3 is CASSVGRPYNSPLHF. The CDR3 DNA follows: TGTGCCAGCAGCGTAGGCAGGCCTTATAATTCACCCCTCCACTTT.

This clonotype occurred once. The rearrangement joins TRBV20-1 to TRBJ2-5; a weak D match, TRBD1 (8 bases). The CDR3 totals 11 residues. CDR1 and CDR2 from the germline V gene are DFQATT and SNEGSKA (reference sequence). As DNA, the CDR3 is TGCAGCACAGGGGGGGGAGAGACCCAGTACTTC. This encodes CSTGGGETQYF.

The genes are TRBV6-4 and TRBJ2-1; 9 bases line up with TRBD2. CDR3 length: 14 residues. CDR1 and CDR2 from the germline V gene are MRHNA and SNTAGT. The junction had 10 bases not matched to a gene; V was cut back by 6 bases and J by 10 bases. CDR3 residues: CASSLTSGGSEQFF. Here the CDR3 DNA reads TGTGCCAGCAGCCTGACCAGCGGGGGGTCCGAGCAGTTCTTC.

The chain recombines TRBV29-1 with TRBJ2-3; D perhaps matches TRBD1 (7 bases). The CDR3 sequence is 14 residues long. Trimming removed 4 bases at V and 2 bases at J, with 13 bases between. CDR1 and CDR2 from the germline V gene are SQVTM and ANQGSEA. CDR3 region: CSVVGRGVTDTQYF. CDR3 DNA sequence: TGCAGCGTTGTCGGCAGGGGGGTCACAGATACGCAGTATTTT.

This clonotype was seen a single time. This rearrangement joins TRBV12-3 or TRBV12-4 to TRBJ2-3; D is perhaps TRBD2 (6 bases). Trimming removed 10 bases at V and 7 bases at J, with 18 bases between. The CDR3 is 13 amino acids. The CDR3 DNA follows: TGTGCCACCACTAGCAGGAGTCCCCATACGCAGTATTTT. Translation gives CATTSRSPHTQYF.

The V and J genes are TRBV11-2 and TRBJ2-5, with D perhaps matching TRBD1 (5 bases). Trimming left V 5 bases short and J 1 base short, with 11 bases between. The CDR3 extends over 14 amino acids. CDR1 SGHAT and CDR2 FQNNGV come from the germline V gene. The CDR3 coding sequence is TGTGCCAGCAGCCGAGGACACCTCCAAGAGACCCAGTACTTC. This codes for CASSRGHLQETQYF.

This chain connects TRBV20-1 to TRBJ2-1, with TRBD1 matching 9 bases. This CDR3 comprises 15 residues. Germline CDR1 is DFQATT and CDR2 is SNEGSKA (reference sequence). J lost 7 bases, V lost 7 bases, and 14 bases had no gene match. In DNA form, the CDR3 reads TGCAGTGTGGCCCTTACAGGGGGCGCCCCGAATGAGCAGTTCTTC. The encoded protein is CSVALTGGAPNEQFF.

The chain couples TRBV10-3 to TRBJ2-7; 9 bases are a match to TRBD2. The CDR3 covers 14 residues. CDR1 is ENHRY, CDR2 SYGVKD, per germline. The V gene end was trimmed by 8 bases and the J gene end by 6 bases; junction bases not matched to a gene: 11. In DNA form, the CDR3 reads TGTGCCATCGCCACCGGGACTAGCAATGGCGAGCAGTACTTC. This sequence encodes CAIATGTSNGEQYF.

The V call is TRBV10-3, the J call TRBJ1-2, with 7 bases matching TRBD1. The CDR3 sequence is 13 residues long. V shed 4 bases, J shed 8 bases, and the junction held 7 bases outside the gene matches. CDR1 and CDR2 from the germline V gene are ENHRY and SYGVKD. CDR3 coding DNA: TGTGCCATCAGTGGGGAGGGGGCGCCCGGCTACACCTTC. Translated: CAISGEGAPGYTF.

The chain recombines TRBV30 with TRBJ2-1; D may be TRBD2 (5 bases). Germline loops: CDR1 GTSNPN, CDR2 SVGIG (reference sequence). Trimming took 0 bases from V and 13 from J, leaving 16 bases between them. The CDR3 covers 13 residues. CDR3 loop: CAWSVAGDGGQFF. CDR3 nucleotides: TGTGCCTGGAGTGTAGCTGGAGATGGAGGCCAGTTCTTC.